The rows below give T cell receptor beta chains drawn from one sample of a study of Ad26.COV2.S vaccination and SARS-CoV-2 variants. The protocol was immunoSEQ multiplex PCR, while the TCRdb copy is restricted to in-frame clones and leaves out a portion. Of hundreds of thousands of clones detected, around 89% appear once; the ten largest clones hold approximately 5.9%. The specimen was peripheral blood, collected in a trial of Ad26.COV2.S vaccine versus placebo. These receptors were collected from a person aged 18 to 65 who received the Ad26.COV2.S COVID-19 vaccine or a placebo. Both conserved end residues are part of each CDR3. The order of the fields is V gene, J gene, clone size, D gene, CDR3 protein, CDR3 DNA. A D gene is named only where the DNA matches it firmly. Rows may omit the clone size; those that give it use once, few, many or a size class.

v_gene: TRBV7-2
j_gene: TRBJ2-5
abundance: .
d_gene: .
CDR3aa: CASSQGLETQYF
CDR3nt: TGTGCCAGTTCTCAGGGTTTAGAGACCCAGTACTTC

v_gene: TRBV9
j_gene: TRBJ1-6
abundance: .
d_gene: .
CDR3aa: CASTLDSNYNSPLHF
CDR3nt: TGTGCCAGCACCCTCGACAGTAACTATAATTCACCCCTCCACTTT

v_gene: TRBV11-2
j_gene: TRBJ2-3
abundance: once
d_gene: .
CDR3aa: CASSSSSVGALFTDTQYF
CDR3nt: TGTGCCAGCAGCTCCTCTAGCGTGGGGGCCCTCTTCACAGATACGCAGTATTTT

v_gene: TRBV4-1
j_gene: TRBJ2-2
abundance: .
d_gene: .
CDR3aa: CASSQGPGGVANTGELFF
CDR3nt: TGCGCCAGCAGCCAAGGCCCGGGCGGAGTGGCGAACACCGGGGAGCTGTTTTTT

v_gene: TRBV11-3
j_gene: TRBJ2-3
abundance: .
d_gene: TRBD2
CDR3aa: CASSVGLAGRTDTQYF
CDR3nt: TGTGCCAGCAGCGTCGGACTAGCGGGCCGCACAGATACGCAGTATTTT

v_gene: TRBV4-3
j_gene: TRBJ1-4
abundance: once
d_gene: .
CDR3aa: CASSQDRTAATNEKLFF
CDR3nt: TGCGCCAGCAGCCAAGATAGGACGGCTGCAACTAATGAAAAACTGTTTTTT

v_gene: TRBV6-2/TRBV6-3
j_gene: TRBJ1-5
abundance: once
d_gene: TRBD1
CDR3aa: CASSYSIAGTGGSRTQPQHF
CDR3nt: TGTGCCAGCAGTTACTCGATTGCAGGGACAGGGGGATCTAGGACTCAGCCCCAGCATTTT

v_gene: TRBV3-1/TRBV3-2
j_gene: TRBJ1-4
abundance: .
d_gene: .
CDR3aa: CASSQPGRNEKLFF
CDR3nt: TGTGCCAGCAGCCAGCCCGGGCGGAATGAAAAACTGTTTTTT

v_gene: TRBV5-1
j_gene: TRBJ1-1
abundance: .
d_gene: TRBD1
CDR3aa: CASSFDRETEAFF
CDR3nt: TGCGCCAGCAGCTTCGACAGGGAAACTGAAGCTTTCTTT

v_gene: TRBV28
j_gene: TRBJ2-3
abundance: .
d_gene: TRBD2
CDR3aa: CASTSLAGAHTQYF
CDR3nt: TGTGCCAGCACCTCGCTAGCGGGAGCCCATACGCAGTATTTT

v_gene: TRBV7-9
j_gene: TRBJ1-1
abundance: .
d_gene: .
CDR3aa: CAGGRNTEAFF
CDR3nt: TGTGCCGGGGGTCGGAACACTGAAGCTTTCTTT

v_gene: TRBV2
j_gene: TRBJ1-2
abundance: .
d_gene: .
CDR3aa: CASRLGGANYGYTF
CDR3nt: TGTGCCAGTCGACTAGGGGGAGCTAACTATGGCTACACCTTC

v_gene: TRBV14
j_gene: TRBJ2-1
abundance: .
d_gene: TRBD1
CDR3aa: CASSPSEGQGRNEQFF
CDR3nt: TGTGCCAGCAGTCCCTCGGAGGGACAGGGGAGGAATGAGCAGTTCTTC

v_gene: TRBV19
j_gene: TRBJ2-2
abundance: .
d_gene: .
CDR3aa: CASRPGFSNTGELFF
CDR3nt: TGTGCCAGTAGGCCAGGGTTTTCGAACACCGGGGAGCTGTTTTTT

v_gene: TRBV28
j_gene: TRBJ1-5
abundance: .
d_gene: .
CDR3aa: CASSLGPSSNQPQHF
CDR3nt: TGTGCCAGCAGTTTAGGACCTTCTAGCAATCAGCCCCAGCATTTT

v_gene: TRBV10-3
j_gene: TRBJ1-4
abundance: .
d_gene: .
CDR3aa: CAISESGTSDEKLFF
CDR3nt: TGTGCCATCAGTGAGTCCGGGACAAGCGATGAAAAACTGTTTTTT

v_gene: TRBV14
j_gene: TRBJ2-2
abundance: .
d_gene: .
CDR3aa: CASSPLRRGSGAGELFF
CDR3nt: TGTGCCAGCAGCCCCTTGCGAAGGGGGAGTGGAGCCGGGGAGCTGTTTTTT

v_gene: TRBV5-4
j_gene: TRBJ2-3
abundance: .
d_gene: .
CDR3aa: CASSPSPLSSTDTQYF
CDR3nt: TGTGCCAGCAGCCCATCCCCTTTGAGTAGCACAGATACGCAGTATTTT

v_gene: TRBV7-9
j_gene: TRBJ1-1
abundance: .
d_gene: .
CDR3aa: CASISKGGLRAFF
CDR3nt: TGTGCCAGCATCTCTAAGGGGGGTCTAAGGGCTTTCTTT

v_gene: TRBV12-3/TRBV12-4
j_gene: TRBJ2-2
abundance: .
d_gene: .
CDR3aa: CASSLVKTGELFF
CDR3nt: TGTGCCAGCAGCCTCGTAAAAACCGGGGAGCTGTTTTTT

v_gene: TRBV5-1
j_gene: TRBJ1-2
abundance: once
d_gene: TRBD1
CDR3aa: CASSLAPGTDYGYTF
CDR3nt: TGCGCCAGCAGCTTGGCCCCCGGGACAGATTATGGCTACACCTTC

v_gene: TRBV3-1/TRBV3-2
j_gene: TRBJ1-1
abundance: .
d_gene: .
CDR3aa: CASSRKGLNTEAFF
CDR3nt: TGTGCCAGCAGCCGCAAGGGGCTGAACACTGAAGCTTTCTTT

v_gene: TRBV4-3
j_gene: TRBJ2-4
abundance: .
d_gene: TRBD2
CDR3aa: CASSQDRLAGGLAKNIQYF
CDR3nt: TGCGCCAGCAGCCAAGATCGGCTAGCGGGGGGGTTAGCCAAAAACATTCAGTACTTC

v_gene: TRBV15
j_gene: TRBJ2-1
abundance: once
d_gene: .
CDR3aa: CATSRGTAYNEQFF
CDR3nt: TGTGCCACCAGCAGAGGGACAGCCTACAATGAGCAGTTCTTC

v_gene: TRBV6-2/TRBV6-3
j_gene: TRBJ1-1
abundance: .
d_gene: TRBD1
CDR3aa: CASSYSGDRGLNTEAFF
CDR3nt: TGTGCCAGCAGTTACTCGGGGGACAGGGGGCTGAACACTGAAGCTTTCTTT

v_gene: TRBV11-2
j_gene: TRBJ1-1
abundance: .
d_gene: .
CDR3aa: CASSFYPQKLNTEAFF
CDR3nt: TGTGCCAGCAGCTTTTACCCGCAGAAATTGAACACTGAAGCTTTCTTT

v_gene: TRBV3-1/TRBV3-2
j_gene: TRBJ1-3
abundance: .
d_gene: .
CDR3aa: CASSQEGGIGNTIYF
CDR3nt: TGTGCCAGCAGCCAAGAGGGGGGGATTGGAAACACCATATATTTT

v_gene: TRBV9
j_gene: TRBJ2-1
abundance: .
d_gene: .
CDR3aa: CASSVDPGSGVFF
CDR3nt: TGTGCCAGCAGCGTAGACCCGGGATCGGGTGTGTTCTTC

v_gene: TRBV7-9
j_gene: TRBJ2-3
abundance: .
d_gene: .
CDR3aa: CASLTGTTDTQYF
CDR3nt: TGTGCCAGCCTGACAGGTACTACAGATACGCAGTATTTT

v_gene: TRBV19
j_gene: TRBJ2-7
abundance: once
d_gene: .
CDR3aa: CASSFELRGVHEQYF
CDR3nt: TGTGCCAGTAGTTTCGAGCTGAGAGGAGTCCACGAGCAGTACTTC

v_gene: TRBV5-6
j_gene: TRBJ2-1
abundance: .
d_gene: TRBD2
CDR3aa: CASSATSGYNEQFF
CDR3nt: TGTGCCAGCAGCGCGACTAGCGGTTACAATGAGCAGTTCTTC

v_gene: TRBV6-4
j_gene: TRBJ2-7
abundance: .
d_gene: TRBD1
CDR3aa: CASSPGTGETYEQYF
CDR3nt: TGTGCCAGCAGCCCCGGGACAGGGGAAACCTACGAGCAGTACTTC

v_gene: TRBV20-1
j_gene: TRBJ1-4
abundance: .
d_gene: .
CDR3aa: CSASDLTTEKLFF
CDR3nt: TGCAGTGCTAGTGATCTAACGACGGAAAAACTGTTTTTT

v_gene: TRBV27
j_gene: TRBJ1-1
abundance: .
d_gene: .
CDR3aa: CASSFASGVTEAFF
CDR3nt: TGTGCCAGCAGTTTTGCATCCGGGGTCACTGAAGCTTTCTTT

v_gene: TRBV5-4
j_gene: TRBJ2-3
abundance: .
d_gene: TRBD2
CDR3aa: CASSQTSGRAGDTQYF
CDR3nt: TGTGCCAGCAGTCAGACTAGCGGGAGGGCGGGAGATACGCAGTATTTT

v_gene: TRBV6-5
j_gene: TRBJ1-3
abundance: .
d_gene: .
CDR3aa: CASRDSAGNTIYF
CDR3nt: TGTGCCAGCAGGGATTCTGCTGGAAACACCATATATTTT

v_gene: TRBV4-2
j_gene: TRBJ2-1
abundance: .
d_gene: .
CDR3aa: CASSQQPSSSGYNEQFF
CDR3nt: TGTGCCAGCAGCCAACAACCCAGTAGTAGCGGTTACAATGAGCAGTTCTTC